Described below is a single TCR beta chain sequence and its context. Its antigen remains unknown. The patients chosen for sequencing had shown expansion of CD8+CD57+ cells (detected by flow cytometry). Receipt of therapy had not occurred in any patient by the time of blood sampling. The data originate from a study of CD8+CD57+ T cells in acquired aplastic anemia. Study in general: Sorted cells (CD4+ and CD8+) yielded DNA amounts that averaged about 3.1 ug. Whole-study findings and limits: Patients did not significantly differ from controls in CD8+ Simpson's diversity.

Genomic DNA provided the template from which TCR beta VDJ and CDR3 profiles were obtained. MiXCR, run by TCRdb on the reads, gives a single entry per CDR3 protein. The sample has some 160,000 distinct CDR3 sequences; more than 45% are singletons. Sequencing was carried out using sorted CD4+, CD8+, or CD8+CD57+ T cells (not recorded which) from PBMCs. This clonotype was sampled from a human donor with aplastic anemia.

CDR3 nucleotides: TGTGCCACCAGTGCTACGGCCGAACAGAGGGGGGAGCTGTTTTTT. Its protein is CATSATAEQRGELFF. This chain uses TRBV24-1 with TRBJ2-2; D unclear. The germline V and J ends were trimmed by 5 bases and 8 bases, with 17 bases remaining between them. This CDR3 is 15 amino acids long. Germline assignment: CDR1 KGHDR and CDR2 SFDVKD.